This T cell receptor (beta chain) was recorded in a study of molecular identifiers for immune sequencing clone quantification. Overall study results and limits: Effector cells kept over 97% of their molecules in clones above 20 RNA copies, while naive cells kept under 1% there. Identical TCR molecules can share a barcode, and this sharing could underestimate highly expanded clone sizes.

MiXCR, applied by TCRdb to the PCR reads, yields one record per CDR3 protein. The table has about half a million distinct CDR3 sequences, 20% to 25% seen once. The table lists this clonotype with many counts. The target antigen is unknown. Naive CD8 sequencing libraries were generated from roughly 20,000 to 1,000,000 sorted cells, with 10%, 30% or 50% RNA as input. The germline gives CDR1 SGHTA, CDR2 FQGNSA. V was pared by 1 base and J by 5 bases, with 14 bases between. This CDR3 has 15 amino acids. The receptor comes from a human donor in good health. Some libraries in this study had Jurkat cell RNA spiked in. The gene calls are TRBV7-2 and TRBJ1-1; D not resolved. Specimen: naive CD8+ T cells from blood, with Jurkat cell RNA spiked in. Subset: FACS-sorted CD8+CD4-CCR7+CD45RA+ naive T cells. CDR3 DNA: TGTGCCAGCAGCTTAGTAGGGCAGTCTCCAACTGAAGCTTTCTTT. Amino acids: CASSLVGQSPTEAFF.